This TCR beta chain was recovered during a study of cytomegalovirus exposure and HLA in healthy donors. CDR1 SGHRS and CDR2 YFSETQ come from the germline V gene. The V segment lost 0 bases and the J segment 8 bases; nucleotides outside the gene matches: 7. The CDR3 is 14 residues long. The PCR used 60 Vbeta and 13 Jbeta primers. Sequenced by immunoSEQ multiplex PCR; TCRdb stores in-frame clones only, minus some. This repertoire shows around 140,000 clones, about 72% found once; its top ten account for 1.4% to 1.5%. As to this clone: Its antigen is as yet unknown.

Whole-study findings and limits: Several of the most significant clusters appeared, in a later analysis, to be linked to common viral pathogens. A further, later analysis showed that HLA-associated TCR beta chains (compared with equally common others) were more clonally expanded. TCR beta sequences reportedly predicted the HLA-A and HLA-B alleles of most subjects accurately.

The V and J genes are TRBV5-1 and TRBJ1-2, with 7 bases lining up with TRBD1. The sequencing sample was made of PBMCs. The TCR originated in a female donor in good health and CMV-seronegative. The CDR3 spells CASSLDRGLKGYTF. The CDR3 nucleotides read TGCGCCAGCAGCTTGGACAGGGGCCTGAAGGGCTACACCTTC.